This T cell receptor (beta chain) was obtained from a study of resident and recirculating memory T cells in vitiligo. For the study at large: Samples were epidermis from two lesional and two nonlesional sites, plus PBMCs.

Assay: immunoSEQ multiplex PCR; the TCRdb copy retains only in-frame clones and omits some. The data hold 75,000 to 95,000 clones, with just over 90% observed a single time. General study results and limits: No unique dominant TCR clone was found in vitiligo lesions.

Trimming at V came to 6 bases and at J to 0 bases, leaving 9 bases not matched to a gene. The germline V gene has CDR1 MDHEN and CDR2 SYDVKM. The CDR3 contains 16 residues. Patients who had received treatment within the previous three months were excluded. Notes on this clone: Its antigen is unknown.

The clonotype comes from a male donor with vitiligo. Material: blood. The V and J genes are TRBV28 and TRBJ1-2; 8 nucleotides line up with TRBD1. CDR3 sequence: CASSPTRQGTNYGYTF. CDR3 DNA: TGTGCCAGCAGCCCAACTAGACAGGGGACTAACTATGGCTACACCTTC.